The 20 T cell receptor beta chains below were found in one sample sequenced in a study of PD-1 blockade in classical Hodgkin lymphoma (dated by TCRdb to the early 2020s). Receptor libraries were prepared by the immunoSEQ multiplex PCR assay. Not all clones reach the TCRdb copy of this immuneACCESS table, which keeps in-frame sequences only. Checked studies attribute under half of the gap to unresolved V genes and leave the rest unexplained. The sample table contains approximately 70,000 clones; only one count was recorded for about 93% of them. The ten most abundant clones make up approximately 8.2% of the sample. What this sample's time point label stands for: cycle 1 day 1 (C1D1), immediately before nivolumab initiation. All trial patients had relapsed after autologous stem cell transplantation, with cohorts A, B and C differing in prior brentuximab vedotin exposure. Sequences were derived from peripheral blood mononuclear cells (PBMCs), sampled at baseline. The receptors were gathered from a human donor with classical Hodgkin lymphoma.

In this sample, this clone is large. For the CDR3, the DNA is TGTGCCAGCAGCCAAGTTTCGGGACTAGCGGGTTACGAGCAGTACTTC. Translating gives CASSQVSGLAGYEQYF. The chain links TRBV4-2 to TRBJ2-7, with 12 nucleotides matching TRBD2. Per the germline V gene, CDR1 is LGHNA and CDR2 is YNFKEQ. The junction had 5 bases not matched to a gene; V was cut back by 1 base and J by 4 bases. The CDR3 sequence is 16 residues long.

This clone was seen just once. The chain uses TRBV10-3 and TRBJ2-1, with 13 bases fitting TRBD2. This CDR3 region has 21 residues. Germline V lookup: CDR1 ENHRY, CDR2 SYGVKD. The V segment lost 5 bases and the J segment 6 bases; nucleotides outside the gene matches: 22. CDR3 loop: CAISSDSGTGKLAGGFNEQFF. CDR3 nucleotide sequence: TGTGCCATCAGTTCTGATTCCGGGACAGGGAAACTAGCGGGAGGGTTCAATGAGCAGTTCTTC.

This clone appeared a single time. The V call is TRBV28, the J call TRBJ1-5; 7 bases align to TRBD1. Germline lookup yields CDR1 MDHEN and CDR2 SYDVKM. This CDR3 has 15 amino acids. The V segment lost 5 bases and the J segment 6 bases; nucleotides outside the gene matches: 10. The CDR3 loop is CASSTDRDKIQPQHF. In nucleotides, the CDR3 is TGTGCCAGCAGTACCGACAGGGATAAAATTCAGCCCCAGCATTTT. The full variable domain, rest sourced from reference TRBV28 and TRBJ1-5, is DVKVTQSSRYLVKRTGEKVFLECVQDMDHENMFWYRQDPGLGLRLIYFSYDVKMKEKGDIPEGYSVSREKKERFSLILESASTNQTSMYLCASSTDRDKIQPQHFGDGTRLSIL.

The J gene is TRBJ1-6, the V gene TRBV27, with D perhaps matching TRBD1 (6 bases). The CDR3 contains 16 residues. With 3 bases removed from V and 7 bases from J, the gap between germline ends came to 16 bases. Germline V lookup: CDR1 MNHEY, CDR2 SMNVEV (reference sequence). In DNA form, the CDR3 reads TGTGCCAGCAGTTTTTCCCCACAGGGCCTAAATTCACCCCTCCACTTT. Its protein product is CASSFSPQGLNSPLHF.

The chain links TRBV4-2 to TRBJ2-7; no definite D call. Between the trimmed V and J ends, which lost 5 bases and 0 bases, there was a span of 11 bases. This CDR3 contains 14 residues. The germline CDR1 and CDR2 sequences are LGHNA and YNFKEQ. The CDR3 nucleotides read TGTGCCAGCAGCTCACTCGGTCACTCCTACGAGCAGTACTTC. This codes for CASSSLGHSYEQYF.

V gene TRBV28 combines with J gene TRBJ2-7; D unresolved. CDR1 and CDR2 (germline): MDHEN, SYDVKM. V gave up 5 bases and J gave up 4 bases, with 15 bases separating them. This CDR3 is 14 amino acids long. The CDR3: CASSAALPPYEQYF. The CDR3 bases are TGTGCCAGCAGTGCGGCTCTCCCCCCTTACGAGCAGTACTTC.

This chain joins TRBV7-2 and TRBJ2-7; no clear D. Germline V gene data show CDR1 as SGHTA and CDR2 as FQGNSA. This CDR3 comprises 15 residues. Trimming removed 1 base from V and 3 bases from J, with 13 bases in between. The CDR3: CASSLDPSRSYEQYF. As DNA, the CDR3 is TGTGCCAGCAGCTTAGATCCGTCCCGGAGCTACGAGCAGTACTTC.

The chain links TRBV18 to TRBJ1-3; a weak D match, TRBD1 (6 bases). Germline V gives CDR1 KGHSH, CDR2 LQKENI. The V and J ends lost 3 bases and 2 bases respectively, with 14 bases between them. This CDR3 contains 16 residues. In DNA form, the CDR3 reads TGTGCCAGCTCACCCCAGGTTGGGGGGCCTGGAAACACCATATATTTT. Translating gives CASSPQVGGPGNTIYF.

The chain is built from TRBV7-2 and TRBJ1-5, with D unclear. Germline V gene lookup returns CDR1 SGHTA and CDR2 FQGNSA. The V end lost 1 base, the J end lost 2 bases, and 9 bases lay between the germline ends. The CDR3 is made up of 15 amino acids. CDR3 sequence reads: CASSLGRDRNQPQHF. The CDR3 DNA follows: TGTGCCAGCAGCTTAGGAAGGGATCGCAATCAGCCCCAGCATTTT.

The rearrangement uses TRBV5-6 and TRBJ1-2; no reliable D call. V was clipped by 1 base and J by 4 bases, with 14 bases between them. Germline loops: CDR1 SGHDT, CDR2 YYEEEE. The CDR3 runs 15 residues. The CDR3: CASSLLLRGPYGYTF. CDR3 nucleotides: TGTGCCAGCAGCTTGCTGTTGAGAGGGCCCTATGGCTACACCTTC.

The chain joins TRBV29-1 to TRBJ2-3; D is ambiguous. CDR1 is SQVTM and CDR2 is ANQGSEA in the germline V gene. V dropped 3 bases and J dropped 3 bases, with 7 bases sitting between them. The CDR3 is made up of 12 amino acids. DNA for the CDR3: TGCAGCGTTGATATGGGGACAGATACGCAGTATTTT. The encoded protein is CSVDMGTDTQYF.

This rearrangement joins TRBV30 to TRBJ1-1; no reliable D call. The CDR3 is 12 amino acids. Germline V lookup: CDR1 GTSNPN, CDR2 SVGIG (reference sequence). V dropped 2 bases and J dropped 0 bases, with 4 bases sitting between them. The CDR3 reads CAWSRMNTEAFF. CDR3 nucleotides: TGTGCCTGGAGTAGAATGAACACTGAAGCTTTCTTT. The full variable domain, in which reference TRBV30 and TRBJ1-1 provide the parts outside the CDR3, is SQTIHQWPATLVQPVGSPLSLECTVEGTSNPNLYWYRQAAGRGLQLLFYSVGIGQISSEVPQNLSASRPQDRQFILSSKKLLLSDSGFYLCAWSRMNTEAFFGQGTRLTVV.

The gene calls are TRBV4-2 and TRBJ2-7, with TRBD2 matching 11 bases. Trimming at V came to 1 base and at J to 3 bases, leaving 8 bases not matched to a gene. This CDR3 is built from 17 residues. CDR1 LGHNA and CDR2 YNFKEQ come from the germline V gene. In DNA form, the CDR3 reads TGTGCCAGCAGCCAAGGGCTAGCGGGAGGACCAATCTACGAGCAGTACTTC. Translating gives CASSQGLAGGPIYEQYF.

J is TRBJ2-3 and V is TRBV7-2; the match to TRBD2 covers 13 bases. CDR3 length: 15 residues. V was pared by 6 bases and J by 4 bases, with 4 bases of the junction left unmatched. Germline V gives CDR1 SGHTA, CDR2 FQGNSA. CDR3 DNA: TGTGCCAGCAGGAGACTAGCGGGAGGTGCAGATACGCAGTATTTT. Its translation is CASRRLAGGADTQYF.

The chain uses TRBV19 and TRBJ2-7; 7 nucleotides agree with TRBD1. Germline V gene data show CDR1 as LNHDA and CDR2 as SQIVND (reference sequence). The CDR3 length is 16 residues. The J segment lost 0 bases and the V segment lost 5 bases, leaving 10 bases of the junction unmatched. The CDR3 loop is CASSPLGGLSSYEQYF. As DNA, the CDR3 is TGTGCCAGTAGTCCTTTAGGGGGCTTGAGCTCCTACGAGCAGTACTTC. The variable domain in full, completed from reference TRBV19 and TRBJ2-7, reads DGGITQSPKYLFRKEGQNVTLSCEQNLNHDAMYWYRQDPGQGLRLIYYSQIVNDFQKGDIAEGYSVSREKKESFPLTVTSAQKNPTAFYLCASSPLGGLSSYEQYFGPGTRLTVT.

The chain employs TRBV6-5 and TRBJ2-6; D is uncertain. The CDR3 consists of 15 residues. V was shortened by 7 bases and J by 0 bases, with 10 bases between the two germline ends. The germline V gene encodes CDR1 MNHEY and CDR2 SVGAGI. The CDR3 loop is CASISTDSGANVLTF. Here the CDR3 DNA reads TGTGCCAGCATCTCGACGGACTCTGGGGCCAACGTCCTGACTTTC.

CDR3 sequence: CASSKPGLAGGAKNIQYF. The CDR3 nucleotides are TGTGCCAGCAGCAAACCGGGACTAGCGGGGGGAGCCAAAAACATTCAGTACTTC. The chain uses TRBV7-2 and TRBJ2-4; the match to TRBD2 covers 15 bases. V trimming: 5 bases; J trimming: 0 bases; junction bases outside the gene matches: 5. In germline, CDR1 is SGHTA, CDR2 FQGNSA. The CDR3 consists of 18 residues.

This rearrangement joins TRBV5-8 to TRBJ1-5; D ambiguous. The CDR3 has 16 residues. Germline-derived CDR1 and CDR2 are SGHTS and YDEGEE. The V end was cut by 2 bases, the J end by 3 bases, with 15 bases between. This CDR3 reads CASSFGIQPDNQPQHF. DNA of the CDR3: TGTGCCAGCAGCTTCGGGATACAGCCCGACAATCAGCCCCAGCATTTT. The whole variable domain, filled in from reference TRBV5-8 and TRBJ1-5, reads EAGVTQSPTHLIKTRGQQATLRCSPISGHTSVYWYQQALGLGLQFLLWYDEGEERNRGNFPPRFSGRQFPNYSSELNVNALELEDSALYLCASSFGIQPDNQPQHFGDGTRLSIL.

The chain links TRBV7-6 to TRBJ2-7; a weak D match, TRBD1 (6 bases). CDR1 is SGHVS, CDR2 FNYEAQ, per germline. Between the trimmed V and J ends, which lost 2 bases and 0 bases, there was a span of 17 bases. The CDR3 has 17 residues. The CDR3 loop reads CASSLTPRDTSSYEQYF. DNA of the CDR3: TGTGCCAGCAGCTTAACCCCCCGGGACACGAGCTCCTACGAGCAGTACTTC.

The gene calls are TRBV6-1 and TRBJ2-1; 7 bases match TRBD2. J gave up 0 bases and V 2 bases, and 4 bases lay outside the gene matches. This CDR3 has 16 amino acids. Per the germline V gene, CDR1 is MNHNS and CDR2 is SASEGT. The CDR3 loop is CASSEWRGSSYNEQFF. The CDR3 DNA sequence: TGTGCCAGCAGTGAATGGCGGGGGAGCTCCTACAATGAGCAGTTCTTC.